This TCR beta chain derives from a study of CD8+CD57+ T cells in acquired aplastic anemia. Many counts were recorded for this clonotype. The authors sequenced patients whose flow cytometry had shown CD8+CD57+ cell expansion. Genomic DNA was employed as the template in profiling TCR beta VDJ and CDR3. TCRdb used MiXCR to reprocess the reads, holding one entry per CDR3 protein. This table has some 170,000 distinct CDR3 sequences, around 48% appearing once. The receptor was derived from a human donor with aplastic anemia. Sequenced material: sorted CD4+, CD8+, or CD8+CD57+ T cells (not recorded which) from PBMCs.

Here the CDR3 reads CASSLGQGWETQYF. CDR3 nucleotides: TGTGCCAGCAGCTTGGGTCAGGGGTGGGAGACCCAGTACTTC. The chain couples TRBV5-8 to TRBJ2-5; D might be TRBD1 (6 bases). The CDR3 covers 14 residues. The germline gives CDR1 SGHTS, CDR2 YDEGEE. V lost 0 bases, J lost 5 bases, and 11 bases lay in between.